A single sample gave rise to the 21 T cell receptor beta chains below, sequenced in a study of cytomegalovirus exposure and HLA in healthy donors. Vbeta (60) and Jbeta (13) primers were used in the PCR. Sequencing was performed with immunoSEQ multiplex PCR; in TCRdb, only in-frame clones are kept and a portion is missing. The sample gives over 150,000 clones, 65% to 70% of which show up once; just under 4.5% is in the top ten. Sequenced: PBMCs. These receptors were collected from a woman aged 18-29 years in good health and CMV-seropositive.

V is TRBV18 and J is TRBJ1-2, with D possibly being TRBD1 (5 bases). V lost 3 bases to trimming and J lost 4 bases, with 12 bases between them. The CDR3 is 14 residues long. Germline CDR1 KGHSH, CDR2 LQKENI. Here the CDR3 DNA reads TGTGCCAGCTCACCCTCACAGGAGGGCTATGGCTACACCTTC. Translation gives CASSPSQEGYGYTF.

The V call is TRBV5-1, the J call TRBJ2-7, with D unclear. Trimming removed 0 bases at V and 2 bases at J, with 9 bases between. The length of the CDR3 is 14 residues. CDR1 is SGHRS and CDR2 is YFSETQ in the germline V gene. The CDR3, as DNA: TGCGCCAGCAGCTTGGTGTACGGTACCTACGAGCAGTACTTC. Translation gives CASSLVYGTYEQYF.

The V call is TRBV9, the J call TRBJ2-3; 13 bases align to TRBD2. The CDR3 is 16 amino acids. Germline assignment: CDR1 SGDLS and CDR2 YYNGEE. The ends lost 4 bases at V and 5 bases at J; junction bases unmatched: 7. The CDR3 loop is CASSSDRLAGGDTQYF. The CDR3 DNA is TGTGCCAGCAGCTCCGATCGACTAGCGGGGGGAGATACGCAGTATTTT.

This chain connects TRBV27 to TRBJ2-6; 10 bases agree with TRBD1. This CDR3 region has 17 residues. V was pared by 6 bases and J by 0 bases, with 5 bases of the junction left unmatched. Germline V CDR1 and CDR2: MNHEY, SMNVEV (reference sequence). In DNA form, the CDR3 reads TGTGCCAGCAGCTCCGGGACAGGGGCCTCTGGGGCCAACGTCCTGACTTTC. Protein sequence: CASSSGTGASGANVLTF.

The chain couples TRBV6-5 to TRBJ2-7; D might be TRBD2 (5 bases). V was pared by 7 bases and J by 4 bases, with 20 bases between. The CDR3 extends over 15 amino acids. Germline loops: CDR1 MNHEY, CDR2 SVGAGI. This CDR3 reads CASTTRSQGGYEQYF. In DNA form, the CDR3 reads TGTGCCAGCACCACACGGTCCCAAGGAGGTTACGAGCAGTACTTC.

Here the CDR3 reads CASSLVQGTGEFF. The CDR3 DNA is TGTGCCAGCAGCTTAGTTCAAGGGACAGGAGAGTTCTTC. V and J are TRBV7-9 and TRBJ2-1, with 8 bases aligning to TRBD1. The CDR3 totals 13 residues. Losses at the gene ends were 1 base for V and 14 bases for J; bases not matched to a gene: 7. CDR1 and CDR2 (germline): SEHNR, FQNEAQ (reference sequence). The full variable domain, its missing parts supplied by reference TRBV7-9 and TRBJ2-1, is DTGVSQNPRHKITKRGQNVTFRCDPISEHNRLYWYRQTLGQGPEFLTYFQNEAQLEKSRLLSDRFSAERPKGSFSTLEIQRTEQGDSAMYLCASSLVQGTGEFFGPGTRLTVL.

The chain combines TRBV19 with TRBJ1-6; D is ambiguous. The CDR3 contains 13 residues. Trimming removed 6 bases at V and 5 bases at J, with 8 bases between. CDR1 is LNHDA and CDR2 is SQIVND in the germline V gene (reference sequence). CDR3 nucleotide sequence: TGTGCCAGTAGGATTCGGGATAATTCACCCCTCCACTTT. The encoded protein is CASRIRDNSPLHF.

V gene TRBV27 combines with J gene TRBJ2-4; 12 nucleotides match TRBD2. V dropped 5 bases and J dropped 16; count of bases not matched to a gene: 9. This CDR3 has 13 residues. Germline CDR1 is MNHEY and CDR2 is SMNVEV (reference sequence). CDR3 sequence: CASSQGLAGPKYF. CDR3 DNA: TGTGCCAGCAGTCAGGGACTAGCGGGCCCAAAATACTTC.

The CDR3 reads CASSWRVSGANVLTF. CDR3 sequence (DNA): TGTGCCAGCAGCTGGAGGGTCTCTGGGGCCAACGTCCTGACTTTC. This rearrangement joins TRBV5-6 to TRBJ2-6; TRBD2 might be the D (6 bases). V lost 3 bases, J lost 0 bases, and 7 bases lay in between. The CDR3 has 15 residues. Germline-derived CDR1 and CDR2 are SGHDT and YYEEEE. Supplemented by reference TRBV5-6 and TRBJ2-6, the full variable domain reads DAGVTQSPTHLIKTRGQQVTLRCSPKSGHDTVSWYQQALGQGPQFIFQYYEEEERQRGNFPDRFSGHQFPNYSSELNVNALLLGDSALYLCASSWRVSGANVLTFGAGSRLTVL.

V is TRBV5-4 and J is TRBJ1-4; TRBD1 might be the D (5 bases). The CDR3 is made up of 15 amino acids. The V gene's germline CDR1 is SGHNT and CDR2 YYREEE (reference sequence). Trimming took 4 bases from V and 5 from J, leaving 15 bases between them. CDR3 loop: CASSLNDRTNEKLFF. DNA for the CDR3: TGTGCCAGCAGCCTAAACGACAGAACAAATGAAAAACTGTTTTTT. Full variable domain (rest looked up from reference TRBV5-4 and TRBJ1-4): ETGVTQSPTHLIKTRGQQVTLRCSSQSGHNTVSWYQQALGQGPQFIFQYYREEENGRGNFPPRFSGLQFPNYSSELNVNALELDDSALYLCASSLNDRTNEKLFFGSGTQLSVL.

This clone was seen a handful of times. V usage is TRBV6-5 and J usage is TRBJ1-1; D is unresolved. Germline CDR1 is MNHEY and CDR2 is SVGAGI. The ends were cut back, 4 bases at V and 10 bases at J, with 19 bases in the middle. The CDR3 runs to 14 residues. The CDR3 is CASSFDPTGGSAFF. The CDR3 nucleotides are TGTGCCAGCAGTTTCGATCCAACGGGAGGTTCAGCTTTCTTT.

This rearrangement joins TRBV4-3 to TRBJ2-7; 7 nucleotides align to TRBD2. Germline values: CDR1 LGHNA, CDR2 YSLEER. CDR3 length: 16 amino acids. Trimming cost V 0 bases and J 0 bases; bases outside gene matches: 5. CDR3 protein: CASSQDRAGDSYEQYF. The CDR3 DNA sequence: TGCGCCAGCAGCCAAGATAGGGCGGGAGACTCCTACGAGCAGTACTTC.

V and J are TRBV7-9 and TRBJ1-1; tentatively, D is TRBD1 (5 bases). Germline V lookup: CDR1 SEHNR, CDR2 FQNEAQ (reference sequence). V lost 3 bases and J 12 bases, leaving 11 bases between the germline ends. This CDR3 spans 11 amino acids. CDR3 sequence: CASSLGRETFF. CDR3 coding DNA: TGTGCCAGCAGCTTGGGCAGGGAAACTTTCTTT. Full variable domain (outside the CDR3, taken from reference TRBV7-9 and TRBJ1-1): DTGVSQNPRHKITKRGQNVTFRCDPISEHNRLYWYRQTLGQGPEFLTYFQNEAQLEKSRLLSDRFSAERPKGSFSTLEIQRTEQGDSAMYLCASSLGRETFFGQGTRLTVV.

The chain carries TRBV2 and TRBJ2-1, with 9 positions matching TRBD1. With V trimmed by 6 bases and J by 5 bases, 11 bases remained unmatched. CDR1 is SNHLY, CDR2 FYNNEI, per germline. This CDR3 has 16 residues. Written as DNA, the CDR3 is TGTGCCAGCAGCCCTCGGGGGGACAGGGCACACAATGAGCAGTTCTTC. This sequence encodes CASSPRGDRAHNEQFF.

This clone was observed a single time. At one of its ends the junction is not consistent with the germline gene, which may arise from a read error. The V gene is TRBV5-6, the J gene TRBJ1-6; D gene ambiguous. The CDR3 is made up of 15 amino acids. Per the germline V gene, CDR1 is SGHDT and CDR2 is YYEEEE. In DNA form, the CDR3 reads TGTGCCAGCAGCTTGTTATATAACCACAATTCGCCCCTCCACTTT. Amino acids: CASSLLYNHNSPLHF.

CDR3 protein: CASSLGTAPYEQYF. CDR3 in DNA: TGTGCCAGCAGCTTAGGAACAGCACCCTACGAGCAGTACTTC. The rearrangement joins TRBV7-2 to TRBJ2-7; D ambiguous. Germline assignment: CDR1 SGHTA and CDR2 FQGNSA. The ends were cut back, 1 base at V and 2 bases at J, with 9 bases in the middle. This CDR3 has 14 residues.

There are a few counts of this clone. V is TRBV27 and J is TRBJ2-6; 7 bases fit TRBD1. CDR3 length equals 12 residues. Trimming removed 7 bases from V and 9 bases from J; junction bases left unmatched: 3. Germline V gene sequence: CDR1 MNHEY, CDR2 SMNVEV (reference sequence). The CDR3 here is CASTDRFNVLTF. The CDR3 bases are TGTGCCAGCACGGACAGGTTCAACGTCCTGACTTTC.

V and J are TRBV7-8 and TRBJ1-2; TRBD1 aligns across 7 bases. Per the germline V gene, CDR1 is SGHVS and CDR2 is FQNEAQ. The CDR3 loop spans 15 amino acids. Trimming at V came to 5 bases and at J to 6 bases, leaving 12 bases not matched to a gene. The CDR3, as DNA: TGTGCCAGCAGCAACCGGGACAGCCACAGGGATGGCTACACCTTC. Translated: CASSNRDSHRDGYTF.

In its sample, this clone was seen once. The V gene is TRBV7-2, the J gene TRBJ2-5, with TRBD2 as a possible D gene (6 bases). V was clipped by 4 bases and J by 4 bases, with 13 bases between them. This CDR3 region has 14 residues. Germline CDR1 is SGHTA and CDR2 is FQGNSA. The DNA for the CDR3 is TGTGCCAGCAGCTCATATCTAGCGCGAGAGACCCAGTACTTC. Amino acid sequence: CASSSYLARETQYF.

The chain combines TRBV7-2 with TRBJ1-1; no firm D call. CDR1 SGHTA and CDR2 FQGNSA come from the germline V gene. V lost 3 bases and J lost 3, with 14 bases in between. CDR3 length: 15 residues. The CDR3 region has the DNA TGTGCCAGCAGCTTGGTCGCAGGAGGAGACACTGAAGCTTTCTTT. Its protein is CASSLVAGGDTEAFF.

This clone was seen more than once but under ten times. The J gene is TRBJ1-4, the V gene TRBV30, with 7 nucleotides matching TRBD1. This CDR3 has 15 residues. With V trimmed by 2 bases and J by 6 bases, 9 bases remained unmatched. Germline CDR1 reads GTSNPN; CDR2 reads SVGIG (reference sequence). CDR3 nucleotides: TGTGCCTGGAGTACCCAGACAGGGTGGGATGAAAAACTGTTTTTT. This encodes CAWSTQTGWDEKLFF.